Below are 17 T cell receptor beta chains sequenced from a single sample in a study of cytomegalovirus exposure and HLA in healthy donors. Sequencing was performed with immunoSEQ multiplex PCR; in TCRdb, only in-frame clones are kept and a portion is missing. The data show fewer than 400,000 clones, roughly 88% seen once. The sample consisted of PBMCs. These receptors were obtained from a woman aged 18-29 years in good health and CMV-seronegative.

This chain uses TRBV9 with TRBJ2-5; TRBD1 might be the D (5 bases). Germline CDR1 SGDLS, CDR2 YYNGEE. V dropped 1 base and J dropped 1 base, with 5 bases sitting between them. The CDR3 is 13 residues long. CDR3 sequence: CASSVQGQETQYF. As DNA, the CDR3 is TGTGCCAGCAGCGTACAGGGCCAAGAGACCCAGTACTTC.

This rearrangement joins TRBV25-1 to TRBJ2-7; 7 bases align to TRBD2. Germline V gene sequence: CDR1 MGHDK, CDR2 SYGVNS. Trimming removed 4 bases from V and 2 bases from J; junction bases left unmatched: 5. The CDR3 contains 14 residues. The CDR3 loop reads CASSVAGDPYEQYF. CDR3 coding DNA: TGTGCCAGCAGTGTCGCGGGAGACCCCTACGAGCAGTACTTC.

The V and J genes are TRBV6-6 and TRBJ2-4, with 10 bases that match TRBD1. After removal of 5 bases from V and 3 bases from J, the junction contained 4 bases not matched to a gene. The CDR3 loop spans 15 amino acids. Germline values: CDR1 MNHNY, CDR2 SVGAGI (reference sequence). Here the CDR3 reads CASSPTGGVKNIQYF. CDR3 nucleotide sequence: TGTGCCAGCAGTCCGACAGGGGGCGTCAAAAACATTCAGTACTTC.

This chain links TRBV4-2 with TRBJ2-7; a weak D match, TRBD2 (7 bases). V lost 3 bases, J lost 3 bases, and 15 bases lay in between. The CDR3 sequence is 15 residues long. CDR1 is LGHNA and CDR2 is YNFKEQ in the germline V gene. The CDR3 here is CASSQGAGVLYEQYF. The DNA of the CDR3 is TGTGCCAGCAGCCAGGGGGCGGGAGTGCTCTACGAGCAGTACTTC.

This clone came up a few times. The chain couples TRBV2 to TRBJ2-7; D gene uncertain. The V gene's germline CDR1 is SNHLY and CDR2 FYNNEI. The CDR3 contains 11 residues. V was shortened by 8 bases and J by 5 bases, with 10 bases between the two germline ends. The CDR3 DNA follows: TGTGCCAGCCGAGGTTGGGACGAGCAGTACTTC. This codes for CASRGWDEQYF.

The CDR3 DNA sequence: TGTGCCAGCTCCCCATCTCAGGGAATTGAGGCTGAAGCTTTCTTT. Its protein is CASSPSQGIEAEAFF. The rearrangement links TRBV27 to TRBJ1-1, with a weak D call TRBD1 (5 bases). Trimming shortened V by 8 bases and J by 6 bases, and 22 bases separated the two germline ends. The length of the CDR3 is 15 residues. Germline V CDR1 and CDR2: MNHEY, SMNVEV (reference sequence).

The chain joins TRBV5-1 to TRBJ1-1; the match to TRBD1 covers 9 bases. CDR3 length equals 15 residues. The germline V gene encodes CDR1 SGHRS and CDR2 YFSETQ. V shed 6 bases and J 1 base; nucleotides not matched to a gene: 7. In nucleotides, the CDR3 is TGCGCCAGCACCGGGACAGGGAACCCGAACACTGAAGCTTTCTTT. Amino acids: CASTGTGNPNTEAFF.

This chain's CDR3 is CASSEFTPAVQFF. The CDR3 nucleotides are TGTGCCAGCAGTGAATTTACACCCGCTGTCCAGTTCTTC. The chain combines TRBV2 with TRBJ2-1; D is unresolved. CDR3 length: 13 residues. Trimming removed 2 bases at V and 13 bases at J, with 15 bases between. Germline V gene data show CDR1 as SNHLY and CDR2 as FYNNEI.

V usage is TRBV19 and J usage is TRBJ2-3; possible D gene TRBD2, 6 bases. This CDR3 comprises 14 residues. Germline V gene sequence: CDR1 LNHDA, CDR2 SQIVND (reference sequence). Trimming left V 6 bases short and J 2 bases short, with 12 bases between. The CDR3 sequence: CASRLGLYTDTQYF. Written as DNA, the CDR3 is TGTGCCAGTAGGTTGGGACTCTACACAGATACGCAGTATTTT.

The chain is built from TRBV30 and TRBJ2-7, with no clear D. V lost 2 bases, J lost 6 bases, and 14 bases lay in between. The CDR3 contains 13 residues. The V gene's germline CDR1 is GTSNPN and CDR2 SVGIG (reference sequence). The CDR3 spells CAWSTGPEIEQYF. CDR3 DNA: TGTGCCTGGAGTACTGGCCCGGAGATCGAGCAGTACTTC.

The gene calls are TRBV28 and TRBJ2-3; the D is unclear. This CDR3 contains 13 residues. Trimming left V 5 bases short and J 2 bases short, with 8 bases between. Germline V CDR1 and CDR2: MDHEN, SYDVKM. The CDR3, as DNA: TGTGCCAGCAGTGGTAGCCCCACAGATACGCAGTATTTT. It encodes CASSGSPTDTQYF.

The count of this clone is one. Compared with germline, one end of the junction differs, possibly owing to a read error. DNA of the CDR3: TGTGCCAGTAGTGACCAGGGCCCTCCGACAGGTACGCAGTATTTT. Translating it yields CASSDQGPPTGTQYF. The chain uses TRBV19 and TRBJ2-3; D perhaps matches TRBD1 (6 bases). The germline gives CDR1 LNHDA, CDR2 SQIVND (reference sequence). This CDR3 contains 15 residues.

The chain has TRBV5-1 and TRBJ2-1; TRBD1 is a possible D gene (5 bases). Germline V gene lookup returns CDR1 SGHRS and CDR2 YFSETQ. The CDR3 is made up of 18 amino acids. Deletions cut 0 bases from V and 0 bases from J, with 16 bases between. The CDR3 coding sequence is TGCGCCAGCAGCTTGGGACAGCAAAGCATCAGCTCCTACAATGAGCAGTTCTTC. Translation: CASSLGQQSISSYNEQFF.

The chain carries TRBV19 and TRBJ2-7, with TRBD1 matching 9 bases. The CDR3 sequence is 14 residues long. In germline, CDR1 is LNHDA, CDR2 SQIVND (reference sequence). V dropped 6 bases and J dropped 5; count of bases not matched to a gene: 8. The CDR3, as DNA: TGTGCCAGTAGCCGGGGACAGGGAGGGAACGAGCAGTACTTC. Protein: CASSRGQGGNEQYF.

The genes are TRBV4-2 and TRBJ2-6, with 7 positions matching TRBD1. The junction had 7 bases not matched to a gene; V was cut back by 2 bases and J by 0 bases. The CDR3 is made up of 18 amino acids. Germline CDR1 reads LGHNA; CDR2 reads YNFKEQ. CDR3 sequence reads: CASSQPGTAISGANVLTF. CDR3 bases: TGTGCCAGCAGCCAACCCGGGACAGCCATCTCTGGGGCCAACGTCCTGACTTTC.

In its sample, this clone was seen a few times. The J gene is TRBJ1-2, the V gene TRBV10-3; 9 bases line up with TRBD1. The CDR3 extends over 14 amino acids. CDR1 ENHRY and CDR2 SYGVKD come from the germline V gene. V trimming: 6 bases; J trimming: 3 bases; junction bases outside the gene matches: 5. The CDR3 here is CAISGTGSDYGYTF. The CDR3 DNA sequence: TGTGCCATCAGCGGGACAGGGAGTGACTATGGCTACACCTTC.

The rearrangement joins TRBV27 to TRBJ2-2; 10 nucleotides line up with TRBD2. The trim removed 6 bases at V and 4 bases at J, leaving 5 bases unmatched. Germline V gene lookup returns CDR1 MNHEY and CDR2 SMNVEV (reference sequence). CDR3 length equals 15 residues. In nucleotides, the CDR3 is TGTGCCAGCAGCTTTAGCGGGAGGTTCACCGGGGAGCTGTTTTTT. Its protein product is CASSFSGRFTGELFF.